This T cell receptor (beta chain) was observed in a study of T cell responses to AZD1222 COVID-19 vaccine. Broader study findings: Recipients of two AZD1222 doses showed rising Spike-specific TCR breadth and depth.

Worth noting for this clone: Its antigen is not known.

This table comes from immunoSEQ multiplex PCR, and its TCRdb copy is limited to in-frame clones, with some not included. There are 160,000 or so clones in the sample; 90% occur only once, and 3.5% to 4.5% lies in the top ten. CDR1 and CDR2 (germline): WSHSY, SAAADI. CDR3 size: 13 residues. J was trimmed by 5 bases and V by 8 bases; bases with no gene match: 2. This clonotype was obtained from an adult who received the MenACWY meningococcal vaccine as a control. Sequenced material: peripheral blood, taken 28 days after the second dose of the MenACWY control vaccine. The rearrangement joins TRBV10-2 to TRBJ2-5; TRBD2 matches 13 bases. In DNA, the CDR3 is TGCGCCAGCCGGACTAGCGGGAGTGAGACCCAGTACTTC. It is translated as CASRTSGSETQYF.